The 8 T cell receptor beta chains in this list originate from one sample, sequenced in a study of T cell repertoires in cytomegalovirus infection. A single record per CDR3 protein comes from TCRdb applying MiXCR to the reads. The top ten clones hold approximately 10% of a sample with around 350,000 distinct CDR3 sequences, 15% to 20% of them seen once. Input material: PBMCs. These TCRs come from a human donor in good health (CMV status not recorded). Some clones in this sample may be carry-over from other donors' samples.

This clonotype was seen repeatedly, ten times or more. The V gene is TRBV7-2, the J gene TRBJ2-5; a weak D match, TRBD2 (5 bases). Per the germline V gene, CDR1 is SGHTA and CDR2 is FQGNSA. Trimming pared 5 bases from V and 2 bases from J, leaving 9 bases between. The CDR3 is 13 amino acids. CDR3 sequence (DNA): TGTGCCAGCAGCCGCGGGCCTCAAGAGACCCAGTACTTC. This gives the protein CASSRGPQETQYF. Full variable domain (rest looked up from reference TRBV7-2 and TRBJ2-5): GAGVSQSPSNKVTEKGKDVELRCDPISGHTALYWYRQSLGQGLEFLIYFQGNSAPDKSGLPSDRFSAERTGGSVSTLTIQRTQQEDSAVYLCASSRGPQETQYFGPGTRLLVL.

As regards this clonotype: Since a much larger clone is just one base distant, this may be a read error. The rearrangement uses TRBV7-2 and TRBJ1-1, with 9 nucleotides matching TRBD1. Germline lookup yields CDR1 SGHTA and CDR2 FQGNSA. The CDR3 covers 15 residues. V dropped 8 bases and J dropped 1; count of bases not matched to a gene: 8. This chain's CDR3 is CASGATGGQNTEAFF. CDR3 nucleotide sequence: TGTGCCAGCGGCGCGACAGGGGGACAGAACACTGAAGCTTTCTTT.

This clonotype was counted many times. The chain joins TRBV7-2 to TRBJ2-5; TRBD1 might be the D (7 bases). The germline V gene encodes CDR1 SGHTA and CDR2 FQGNSA. The length of the CDR3 is 12 residues. Trimming took 4 bases from V and 13 from J, leaving 16 bases between them. The CDR3 loop is CASSSLRQGGYF. Written as DNA, the CDR3 is TGTGCCAGCAGCTCCCTACGACAGGGAGGGTACTTC.

This clonotype came up many times. This chain joins TRBV7-2 and TRBJ2-3, with D perhaps matching TRBD2 (6 bases). Per germline, CDR1 SGHTA and CDR2 FQGNSA. V dropped 5 bases and J dropped 15 bases, with 18 bases sitting between them. The CDR3 loop spans 12 amino acids. CDR3 DNA sequence: TGTGCCAGCAGCCGCCGGGACTCCGTTCTTTATTTT. Translation: CASSRRDSVLYF.

The chain has TRBV28 and TRBJ1-4; 10 bases are shared with TRBD1. Germline V gives CDR1 MDHEN, CDR2 SYDVKM. This CDR3 comprises 16 residues. V gave up 2 bases and J gave up 8 bases; unmatched junction bases: 8. The CDR3 reads CASSLIGTGVGEKLFF. The CDR3 DNA reads TGTGCCAGCAGTTTAATTGGGACAGGGGTCGGGGAAAAACTGTTTTTT.

This clonotype was seen a few times. The chain recombines TRBV20-1 with TRBJ2-6; TRBD2 agrees at 7 bases. The CDR3 loop spans 17 amino acids. Trimming at V came to 5 bases and at J to 0 bases, leaving 10 bases not matched to a gene. CDR1 and CDR2 from the germline V gene are DFQATT and SNEGSKA (reference sequence). The DNA for the CDR3 is TGCAGTGCTCCCTTACTAGCGTCCAGCTCTGGGGCCAACGTCCTGACTTTC. It specifies CSAPLLASSSGANVLTF.

This clonotype came up once. This chain links TRBV4-3 with TRBJ2-1; D possibly corresponds to TRBD2 (6 bases). The CDR3 is 15 residues long. Germline CDR1 and CDR2: LGHNA and YSLEER. The germline V and J ends were trimmed by 0 bases and 2 bases, with 8 bases remaining between them. This chain's CDR3 is CASSQEGGAYNEQFF. The CDR3, as DNA: TGCGCCAGCAGCCAAGAGGGCGGGGCCTACAATGAGCAGTTCTTC.

The J gene is TRBJ1-2, the V gene TRBV20-1; TRBD1 aligns across 10 bases. V was pared by 2 bases and J by 6 bases, with 12 bases of the junction left unmatched. This CDR3 is built from 16 residues. Germline CDR1 is DFQATT and CDR2 is SNEGSKA (reference sequence). CDR3 loop: CSARHPPGQGNHGYTF. The CDR3 coding sequence is TGCAGTGCTAGACACCCCCCGGGACAGGGGAACCATGGCTACACCTTC.